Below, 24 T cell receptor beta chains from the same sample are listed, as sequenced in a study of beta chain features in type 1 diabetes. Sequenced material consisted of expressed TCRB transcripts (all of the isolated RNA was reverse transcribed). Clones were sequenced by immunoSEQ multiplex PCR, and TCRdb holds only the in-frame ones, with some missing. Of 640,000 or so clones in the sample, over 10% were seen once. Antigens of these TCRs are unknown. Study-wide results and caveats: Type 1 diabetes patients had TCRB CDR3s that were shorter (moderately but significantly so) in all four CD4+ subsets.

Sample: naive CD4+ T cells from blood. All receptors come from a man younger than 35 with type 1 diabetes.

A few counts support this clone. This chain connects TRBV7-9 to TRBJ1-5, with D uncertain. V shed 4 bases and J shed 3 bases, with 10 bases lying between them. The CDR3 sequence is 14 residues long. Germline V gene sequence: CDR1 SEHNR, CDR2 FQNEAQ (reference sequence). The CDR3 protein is CASSSQSNNQPQHF. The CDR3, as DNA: TGTGCCAGCAGCTCACAGTCGAACAATCAGCCCCAGCATTTT. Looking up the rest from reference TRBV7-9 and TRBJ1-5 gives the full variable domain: DTGVSQNPRHKITKRGQNVTFRCDPISEHNRLYWYRQTLGQGPEFLTYFQNEAQLEKSRLLSDRFSAERPKGSFSTLEIQRTEQGDSAMYLCASSSQSNNQPQHFGDGTRLSIL.

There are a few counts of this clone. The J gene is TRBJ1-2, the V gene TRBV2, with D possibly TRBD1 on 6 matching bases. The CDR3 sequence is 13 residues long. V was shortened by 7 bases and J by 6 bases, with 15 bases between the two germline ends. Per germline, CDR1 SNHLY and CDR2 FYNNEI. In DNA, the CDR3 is TGTGCCAGCATATGGTCCAGGGGCGATGGCTACACCTTC. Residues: CASIWSRGDGYTF.

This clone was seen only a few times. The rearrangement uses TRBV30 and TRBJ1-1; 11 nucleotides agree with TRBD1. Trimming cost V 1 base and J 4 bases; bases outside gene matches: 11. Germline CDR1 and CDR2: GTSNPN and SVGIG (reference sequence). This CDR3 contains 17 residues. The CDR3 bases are TGTGCCTGGAGTGGAGAGAGGACAGGGGGCTGGAGCACTGAAGCTTTCTTT. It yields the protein CAWSGERTGGWSTEAFF.

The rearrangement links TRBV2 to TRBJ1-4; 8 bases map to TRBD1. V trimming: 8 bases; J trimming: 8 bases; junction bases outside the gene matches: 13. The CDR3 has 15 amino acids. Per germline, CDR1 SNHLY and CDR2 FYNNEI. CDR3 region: CASGFNRGFWEKLFF. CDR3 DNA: TGTGCCAGCGGATTTAACAGGGGGTTTTGGGAAAAACTGTTTTTT.

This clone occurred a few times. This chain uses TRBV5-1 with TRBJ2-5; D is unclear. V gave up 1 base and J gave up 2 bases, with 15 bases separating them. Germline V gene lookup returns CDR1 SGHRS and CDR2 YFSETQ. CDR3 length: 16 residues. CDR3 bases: TGCGCCAGCAGCTTGAGTGTTGTACTACAGCAAGAGACCCAGTACTTC. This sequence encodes CASSLSVVLQQETQYF.

This CDR3 is CASSLGASGGPSTDTQYF. In DNA, the CDR3 is TGTGCCAGCAGTTTAGGGGCTAGCGGGGGGCCTAGCACAGATACGCAGTATTTT. V usage is TRBV27 and J usage is TRBJ2-3; 11 bases match TRBD2. The J segment lost 0 bases and the V segment lost 2 bases, leaving 7 bases of the junction unmatched. Germline CDR1 and CDR2: MNHEY and SMNVEV (reference sequence). This CDR3 comprises 18 residues.

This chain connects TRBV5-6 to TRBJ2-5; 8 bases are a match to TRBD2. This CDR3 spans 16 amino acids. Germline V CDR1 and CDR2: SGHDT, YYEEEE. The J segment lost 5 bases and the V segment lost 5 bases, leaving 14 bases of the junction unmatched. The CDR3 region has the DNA TGTGCCAGCAGTTCCTTAGCGGGATTGGGGTTGGAGACCCAGTACTTC. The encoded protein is CASSSLAGLGLETQYF.

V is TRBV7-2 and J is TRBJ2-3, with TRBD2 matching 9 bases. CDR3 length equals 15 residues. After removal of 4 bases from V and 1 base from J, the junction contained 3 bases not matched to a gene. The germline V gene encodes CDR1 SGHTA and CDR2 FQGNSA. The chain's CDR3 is CASSSSSGGTDTQYF. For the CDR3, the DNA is TGTGCCAGCAGCTCGTCTAGCGGGGGCACAGATACGCAGTATTTT.

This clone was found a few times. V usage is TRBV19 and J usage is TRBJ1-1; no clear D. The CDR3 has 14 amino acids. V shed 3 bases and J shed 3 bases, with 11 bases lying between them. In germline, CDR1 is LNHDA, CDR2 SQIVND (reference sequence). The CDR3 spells CASSINGRDTEAFF. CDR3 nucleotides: TGTGCCAGTAGTATCAACGGCAGAGACACTGAAGCTTTCTTT.

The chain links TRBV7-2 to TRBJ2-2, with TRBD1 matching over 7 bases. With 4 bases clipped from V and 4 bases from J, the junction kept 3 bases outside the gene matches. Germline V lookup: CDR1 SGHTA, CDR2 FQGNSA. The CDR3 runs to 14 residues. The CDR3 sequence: CASSSTGRTGELFF. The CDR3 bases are TGTGCCAGCAGCTCGACAGGGCGCACCGGGGAGCTGTTTTTT.

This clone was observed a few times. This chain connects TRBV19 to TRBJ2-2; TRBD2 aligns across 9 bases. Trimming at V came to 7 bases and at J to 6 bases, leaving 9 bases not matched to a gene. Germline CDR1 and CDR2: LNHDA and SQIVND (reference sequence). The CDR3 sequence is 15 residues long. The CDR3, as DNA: TGTGCCAGTACGCAGGGACTAGCTGACGCCGGGGAGCTGTTTTTT. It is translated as CASTQGLADAGELFF.

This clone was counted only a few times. This chain's CDR3 is CATSREATPGDTQYF. CDR3 DNA: TGTGCCACCAGCAGAGAAGCGACCCCAGGAGATACGCAGTATTTT. The J gene is TRBJ2-3, the V gene TRBV15, with D unresolved. In germline, CDR1 is LNHNV, CDR2 YYDKDF (reference sequence). The CDR3 consists of 15 residues. Trimming left V 0 bases short and J 5 bases short, with 12 bases between.

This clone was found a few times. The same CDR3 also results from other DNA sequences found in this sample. The CDR3 spells CASSIGGYEQYF. The CDR3, as DNA: TGTGCCAGTAGTATAGGAGGATACGAGCAGTACTTC. The rearrangement links TRBV19 to TRBJ2-7; no definite D call. The CDR3 contains 12 residues. Germline values: CDR1 LNHDA, CDR2 SQIVND (reference sequence). V was shortened by 1 base and J by 4 bases, with 5 bases between the two germline ends.

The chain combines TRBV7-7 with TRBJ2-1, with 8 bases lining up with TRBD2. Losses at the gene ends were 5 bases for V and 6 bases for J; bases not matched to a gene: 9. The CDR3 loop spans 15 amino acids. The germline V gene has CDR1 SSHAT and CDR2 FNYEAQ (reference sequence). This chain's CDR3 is CASSRTSSRGNEQFF. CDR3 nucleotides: TGTGCCAGCAGCCGGACTAGCTCTAGAGGCAATGAGCAGTTCTTC.

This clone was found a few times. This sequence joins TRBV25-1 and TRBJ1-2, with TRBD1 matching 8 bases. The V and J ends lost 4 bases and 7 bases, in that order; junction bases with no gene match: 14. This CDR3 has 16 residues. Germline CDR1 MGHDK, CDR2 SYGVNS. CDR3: CASSGHKAGTGFGYTF. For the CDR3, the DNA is TGTGCCAGCAGTGGTCACAAAGCCGGGACAGGCTTTGGCTACACCTTC.

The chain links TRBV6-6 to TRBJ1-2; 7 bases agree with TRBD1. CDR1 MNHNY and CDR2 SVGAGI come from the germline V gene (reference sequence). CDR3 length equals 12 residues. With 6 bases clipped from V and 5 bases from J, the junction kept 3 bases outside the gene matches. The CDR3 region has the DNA TGTGCCAGCAGCCCACAGGGGTATGGCTACACCTTC. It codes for CASSPQGYGYTF.

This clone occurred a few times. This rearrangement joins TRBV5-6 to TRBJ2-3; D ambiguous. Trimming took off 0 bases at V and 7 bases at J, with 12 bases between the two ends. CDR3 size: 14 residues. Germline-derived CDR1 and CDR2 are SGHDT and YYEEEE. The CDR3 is CASSLAWSGYTQYF. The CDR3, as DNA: TGTGCCAGCAGCTTGGCCTGGTCAGGATATACGCAGTATTTT.

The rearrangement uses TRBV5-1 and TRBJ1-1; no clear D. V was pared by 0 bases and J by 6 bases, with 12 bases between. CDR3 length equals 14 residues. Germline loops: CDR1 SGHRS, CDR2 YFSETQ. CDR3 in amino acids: CASSLAGGRAEAFF. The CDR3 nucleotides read TGCGCCAGCAGCTTGGCAGGAGGTCGCGCTGAAGCTTTCTTT.

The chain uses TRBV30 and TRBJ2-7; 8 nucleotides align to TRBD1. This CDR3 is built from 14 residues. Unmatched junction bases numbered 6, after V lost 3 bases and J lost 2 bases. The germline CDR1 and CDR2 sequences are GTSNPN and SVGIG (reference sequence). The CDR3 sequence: CAWSPGQGTYEQYF. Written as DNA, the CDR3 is TGTGCCTGGAGCCCAGGACAGGGAACCTACGAGCAGTACTTC. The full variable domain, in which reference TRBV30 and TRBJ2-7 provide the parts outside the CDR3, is SQTIHQWPATLVQPVGSPLSLECTVEGTSNPNLYWYRQAAGRGLQLLFYSVGIGQISSEVPQNLSASRPQDRQFILSSKKLLLSDSGFYLCAWSPGQGTYEQYFGPGTRLTVT.

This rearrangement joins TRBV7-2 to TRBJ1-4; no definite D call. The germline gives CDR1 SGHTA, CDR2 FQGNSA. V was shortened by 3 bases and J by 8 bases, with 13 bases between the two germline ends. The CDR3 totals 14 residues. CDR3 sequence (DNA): TGTGCCAGCAGCTTGACCGCCGCTAGGGAAAAACTGTTTTTT. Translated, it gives CASSLTAAREKLFF.

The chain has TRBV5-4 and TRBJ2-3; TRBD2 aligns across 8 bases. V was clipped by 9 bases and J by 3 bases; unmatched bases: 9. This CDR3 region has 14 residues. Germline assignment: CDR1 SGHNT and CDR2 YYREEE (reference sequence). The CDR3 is CATQFGGATDTQYF. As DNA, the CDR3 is TGTGCCACCCAGTTCGGGGGGGCAACAGATACGCAGTATTTT.

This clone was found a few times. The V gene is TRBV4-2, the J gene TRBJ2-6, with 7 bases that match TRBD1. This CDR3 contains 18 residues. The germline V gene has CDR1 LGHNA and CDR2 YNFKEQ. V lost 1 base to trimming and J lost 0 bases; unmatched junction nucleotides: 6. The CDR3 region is CASSQGDSYPSGANVLTF. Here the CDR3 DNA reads TGTGCCAGCAGCCAAGGGGACAGTTACCCCTCTGGGGCCAACGTCCTGACTTTC.

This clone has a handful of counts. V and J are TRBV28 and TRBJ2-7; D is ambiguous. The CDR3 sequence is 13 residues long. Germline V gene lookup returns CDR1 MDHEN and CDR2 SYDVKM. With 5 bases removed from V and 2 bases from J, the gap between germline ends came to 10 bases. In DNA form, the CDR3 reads TGTGCCAGCAGTACAGACACACCCTACGAGCAGTACTTC. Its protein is CASSTDTPYEQYF.

CDR3 in amino acids: CASSLREGGTEAQYF. The CDR3 DNA follows: TGTGCCAGCAGCTTAAGAGAGGGCGGGACGGAGGCCCAGTACTTC. This chain joins TRBV5-4 and TRBJ2-5, with a possible D match to TRBD2 (6 bases). The V end lost 2 bases, the J end lost 9 bases, and 20 bases lay between the germline ends. In germline, CDR1 is SGHNT, CDR2 YYREEE (reference sequence). This CDR3 has 15 amino acids.